Listed below are T cell receptor beta chains from one sample, sequenced in a study of T cells in Graves' hyperthyroidism and ophthalmopathy. Each CDR3 protein is one row after TCRdb ran MiXCR on the multiplex PCR reads. Among over 450,000 distinct CDR3 sequences listed, approximately 17% were seen once. The sequencing sample was made of blood. These receptor sequences come from a woman younger than 30 with Graves' ophthalmopathy. Each CDR3 is given with its conserved first and last residue. A D gene is named only where the DNA matches it firmly. Clone size is given for some rows only: seen once, a few or many times, or a class if the clone is expanded.

-,TRBJ2-1,TRBV3-1,many,TGTGCCAGCAGCCAAGGACCCAATGAGCAGTTCTTC,CASSQGPNEQFF
-,TRBJ1-1,TRBV7-9,many,TGTGCCAGCAGCCCGCCGGGACTGAAAAACACTGAAGCTTTCTTT,CASSPPGLKNTEAFF
-,TRBJ2-1,TRBV6-5,-,TGTGCCAGCAGTTACCAGGGTGAGCAGTTCTTC,CASSYQGEQFF
-,TRBJ2-1,TRBV11-2,few,TGTGCCAGCAGCCACCCTTCCACGGGATTTTTCTACAATGAGCAGTTCTTC,CASSHPSTGFFYNEQFF
-,TRBJ1-1,TRBV28,many,TGTGCCAGCAGGGGAATTTATAGGGGAGACACTGAAGCTTTCTTT,CASRGIYRGDTEAFF
-,TRBJ1-2,TRBV2,many,TGTGCCAGCAGTAAAAGCACAGACAGGCCCGTCGGGTATGGCTACACCTTC,CASSKSTDRPVGYGYTF
-,TRBJ2-7,TRBV5-1,many,TGCGCCAGCAGCGGGGGGGCCCGAATTACCTACGAGCAGTACTTC,CASSGGARITYEQYF
-,TRBJ2-1,TRBV6-6,many,TGTGCCAGCAGTTACGGGTCTAGCCTATACAATGAGCAGTTCTTC,CASSYGSSLYNEQFF
TRBD1,TRBJ1-2,TRBV28,many,TGTGCCAGCACTGAATTGACAGGGGGGGATGGCTACACCTTC,CASTELTGGDGYTF
-,TRBJ2-4,TRBV28,few,TGTGCCAGCAGTCGCCCCTTAATAGCCAAAAACATTCAGTACTTC,CASSRPLIAKNIQYF
TRBD2,TRBJ2-1,TRBV2,many,TGTGCCAGCAGCGGGACTAGCGGACCCTACAATGAGCAGTTCTTC,CASSGTSGPYNEQFF
TRBD1,TRBJ1-2,TRBV28,-,TGTGCCAGCAGTAAACAGGGGAGTGGCTACACCTTC,CASSKQGSGYTF
-,TRBJ1-3,TRBV28,many,TGTGCCAGCAGTTTCTTCGCCGCCAGGTTCTCTGGAAACACCATATATTTT,CASSFFAARFSGNTIYF
TRBD1,TRBJ2-2,TRBV29-1,many,TGCAGCGTTGAAGATCCGGACAGGGACACCGGGGAGCTGTTTTTT,CSVEDPDRDTGELFF
-,TRBJ2-7,TRBV28,many,TGTGCCAGCACCCCGGGCGGGGAGTACGAGCAGTACTTC,CASTPGGEYEQYF
TRBD1,TRBJ2-7,TRBV5-4,once,TGTGCCAGCAGCTTGGGGGGACAGCCAACCTACGAGCAGTACTTC,CASSLGGQPTYEQYF
-,TRBJ1-2,TRBV5-1,many,TGCGCCAGCAGCCCGGACGGGGCTTATGGCTACACCTTC,CASSPDGAYGYTF
TRBD2,TRBJ2-7,TRBV28,many,TGTGCCAGTTCCCGAGCTAGCGGCTACGAGCAGTACTTC,CASSRASGYEQYF
-,TRBJ2-7,TRBV12-3/TRBV12-4,few,TGTGCCAGCAGTGGAGCGGATAGTTCCTACGAGCAGTACTTC,CASSGADSSYEQYF
TRBD2,TRBJ2-5,TRBV9,few,TGTGCCAGCAGCGTAGGGGTAGCGGGCGGGGAGACCCAGTACTTC,CASSVGVAGGETQYF
TRBD2,TRBJ2-1,TRBV6-5,-,TGTGCCAGCAGTTACTCGAAATCTCCTAGCGGGAGCAATGAGCAGTTCTTC,CASSYSKSPSGSNEQFF
TRBD2,TRBJ2-7,TRBV29-1,few,TGCAGCGGGGTAGGACTAGCGGGAGTAAACGAGCAGTACTTC,CSGVGLAGVNEQYF
-,TRBJ2-3,TRBV12-3/TRBV12-4,few,TGTGCCAGCAGTTATACGGGGGGCACCACAGATACGCAGTATTTT,CASSYTGGTTDTQYF
TRBD1,TRBJ2-2,TRBV29-1,-,TGCAGCGTTGAAGTGGGACAGGGATCCGGGGAGCTGTTTTTT,CSVEVGQGSGELFF
-,TRBJ1-3,TRBV7-8,few,TGTGCCAGCAGCTTAGTCCAGGTATCGCCTGGAAACACCATATATTTT,CASSLVQVSPGNTIYF
-,TRBJ1-4,TRBV7-2,-,TGTGCCAGCAGCTTGACAGTGGGTAATGAAAAACTGTTTTTT,CASSLTVGNEKLFF
-,TRBJ2-5,TRBV5-8,many,TGTGCCAGCAGAGGAGGCGAGACCCAGTACTTC,CASRGGETQYF